What follows are 6 T cell receptor beta chains derived from one specimen sequenced in a study of blood T cell repertoires in COVID-19 (TCRdb year 2020). Library generation was performed with the immunoSEQ multiplex PCR assay. The clones in this table, taken by TCRdb from immuneACCESS, are in-frame only. Not every clone is retained; where verified, under half of the shortfall comes from an unresolved V gene, and the cause of the rest is unknown. This sample comprises around 160,000 clones, 65% to 85% of them detected only once. More than 9.5% of the sample comes from the top ten. Sequenced input: peripheral blood. These receptor sequences come from a man in his sixties with active or convalescent COVID-19.

The chain recombines TRBV3-1 (or the pseudogene TRBV3-2) with TRBJ2-7; D is undetermined. This CDR3 has 12 residues. The ends were cut back, 2 bases at V and 0 bases at J, with 2 bases in the middle. Germline V gene lookup returns CDR1 LGHDT and CDR2 YNNKEL (reference sequence). CDR3 DNA sequence: TGTGCCAGCAGCCAACTCTCCTACGAGCAGTACTTC. It specifies CASSQLSYEQYF.

V and J are TRBV15 and TRBJ2-3, with 10 bases fitting TRBD2. After removal of 3 bases from V and 4 bases from J, the junction contained 7 bases not matched to a gene. The CDR3 extends over 16 amino acids. CDR1 LNHNV and CDR2 YYDKDF come from the germline V gene (reference sequence). The CDR3 DNA follows: TGTGCCACCAGCAGTCTAGCGGGAGTGAAGGCAGATACGCAGTATTTT. Translating gives CATSSLAGVKADTQYF.

The chain combines TRBV4-1 with TRBJ1-1; tentatively, D is TRBD1 (5 bases). V lost 0 bases and J 2 bases, leaving 7 bases between the germline ends. CDR3 length: 14 amino acids. The V gene's germline CDR1 is MGHRA and CDR2 YSYEKL. The CDR3 here is CASSQEGGNTEAFF. The CDR3 DNA reads TGCGCCAGCAGCCAAGAGGGGGGAAACACTGAAGCTTTCTTT.

The V call is TRBV11-2, the J call TRBJ2-7; weak D call: TRBD1 (6 bases). The germline CDR1 and CDR2 sequences are SGHAT and FQNNGV. The CDR3 length is 14 residues. V lost 4 bases, J lost 3 bases, and 13 bases lay in between. DNA of the CDR3: TGTGCCAGCAGCTCAACCGGGACACGCTACGAGCAGTACTTC. Its translation: CASSSTGTRYEQYF.

The chain uses TRBV7-2 and TRBJ2-7; the D gene is possibly TRBD1 (7 bases). This CDR3 region has 15 residues. The germline gives CDR1 SGHTA, CDR2 FQGNSA. V lost 5 bases and J lost 3, with 17 bases in between. The CDR3 sequence: CASSPGGTANYEQYF. CDR3 in DNA: TGTGCCAGCAGCCCCGGCGGGACAGCGAACTACGAGCAGTACTTC.

The V and J genes are TRBV29-1 and TRBJ1-6; 7 bases agree with TRBD1. Looked up from germline, CDR1 is SQVTM and CDR2 is ANQGSEA. The CDR3 is 13 residues long. The trim removed 6 bases at V and 6 bases at J, leaving 5 bases unmatched. The chain's CDR3 is CSVRTGTNSPLHF. The CDR3, as DNA: TGCAGCGTACGGACAGGCACTAATTCACCCCTCCACTTT. Full variable domain (outside the CDR3, taken from reference TRBV29-1 and TRBJ1-6): SAVISQKPSRDICQRGTSLTIQCQVDSQVTMMFWYRQQPGQSLTLIATANQGSEATYESGFVIDKFPISRPNLTFSTLTVSNMSPEDSSIYLCSVRTGTNSPLHFGNGTRLTVT.